These 5 T cell receptor beta chains came from one sample sequenced in a study of T-cell memory formation after mild COVID-19. Each CDR3 protein gets one entry after TCRdb re-called the 5' RACE reads with MiXCR. Here the sample spans 450,000 or so distinct CDR3 sequences, 20% to 25% being singletons. The sequenced sample was PBMCs or a T cell subset sorted from them (not recorded which). The receptors were gathered from an adult woman who had mild COVID-19 (a few samples of this study predate the infection). Cell type and time point are not known.

V usage is TRBV4-2 and J usage is TRBJ2-1, with TRBD1 as a possible D gene (5 bases). Germline V gene lookup returns CDR1 LGHNA and CDR2 YNFKEQ. CDR3 length equals 15 residues. The V gene lost 3 bases and the J gene lost 4 bases, with 13 bases spanning the gap. The CDR3: CASSQGPGVYNEQFF. The CDR3 coding sequence is TGTGCCAGCAGCCAGGGGCCGGGCGTATACAATGAGCAGTTCTTC.

This clonotype was found a few times. This rearrangement joins TRBV11-2 to TRBJ2-1; D gene uncertain. The CDR3 contains 14 residues. Germline V gene data show CDR1 as SGHAT and CDR2 as FQNNGV. V lost 2 bases and J 11 bases, leaving 16 bases between the germline ends. CDR3 loop: CASSLIFLVAKQFF. CDR3 nucleotide sequence: TGTGCCAGCAGCTTAATTTTTCTAGTCGCTAAGCAGTTCTTC. Based on the CDR3 plus reference TRBV11-2 and TRBJ2-1, the full variable domain is EAGVAQSPRYKIIEKRQSVAFWCNPISGHATLYWYQQILGQGPKLLIQFQNNGVVDDSQLPKDRFSAERLKGVDSTLKIQPAKLEDSAVYLCASSLIFLVAKQFFGPGTRLTVL.

In this sample, this clonotype turned up a few times. V gene TRBV5-6 combines with J gene TRBJ1-5, with unresolved D. Germline V CDR1 and CDR2: SGHDT, YYEEEE. The CDR3 has 16 residues. Trimming stripped 0 bases from V and 4 bases from J, with 14 bases between. In DNA, the CDR3 is TGTGCCAGCAGCTTGGGGCAGCCGGTAGCAAATCAGCCCCAGCATTTT. This translates into CASSLGQPVANQPQHF.

The chain combines TRBV12-3 or TRBV12-4 with TRBJ2-1; no clear D. This CDR3 comprises 12 residues. The V gene lost 3 bases and the J gene lost 6 bases, with 6 bases spanning the gap. The CDR3 DNA reads as TGTGCCAGCAGTTTGGCTCTCAATGAGCAGTTCTTC. It specifies CASSLALNEQFF.

The gene calls are TRBV10-3 and TRBJ1-4; 8 nucleotides line up with TRBD1. The V segment lost 7 bases and the J segment 3 bases; nucleotides outside the gene matches: 7. The CDR3 length is 15 residues. CDR1 is ENHRY and CDR2 is SYGVKD in the germline V gene. For the CDR3, the DNA is TGTGCCATCAAGCGGTCGGACAGGGCTAATGAAAAACTGTTTTTT. Translating gives CAIKRSDRANEKLFF.